This T cell receptor beta chain was recorded in a study of blood T cell repertoires in COVID-19. Authors' analysis steps: Reference gene primer amplification gave estimated nucleated cell counts. Assay: immunoSEQ multiplex PCR; the TCRdb copy retains only in-frame clones and omits some. The V and J calls and the clone size are those of that table, but D and trimming were determined from the DNA. Among almost 350,000 clones, about 88% were seen once, and the ten largest hold over 1%. Enrollees, roughly 18 to 89 years old, lived in approximately 25 US areas. Cohort placement rested on clinical history that participants reported themselves. Participants classified as exposed had met a COVID-19 case within 2 weeks before study entry. The source material was PBMCs or T cells enriched from blood (not recorded which). The origin of this receptor is a woman in her twenties or thirties who had been exposed to COVID-19.

The CDR3 DNA follows: TGTGCCTGGAGCCTTACAGGGGAAGGGGGATATGGCTACACCTTC. It yields the protein CAWSLTGEGGYGYTF. The gene calls are TRBV30 and TRBJ1-2; 7 bases line up with TRBD1. Germline assignment: CDR1 GTSNPN and CDR2 SVGIG (reference sequence). V trimming: 3 bases; J trimming: 5 bases; junction bases outside the gene matches: 12. CDR3 size: 15 residues.